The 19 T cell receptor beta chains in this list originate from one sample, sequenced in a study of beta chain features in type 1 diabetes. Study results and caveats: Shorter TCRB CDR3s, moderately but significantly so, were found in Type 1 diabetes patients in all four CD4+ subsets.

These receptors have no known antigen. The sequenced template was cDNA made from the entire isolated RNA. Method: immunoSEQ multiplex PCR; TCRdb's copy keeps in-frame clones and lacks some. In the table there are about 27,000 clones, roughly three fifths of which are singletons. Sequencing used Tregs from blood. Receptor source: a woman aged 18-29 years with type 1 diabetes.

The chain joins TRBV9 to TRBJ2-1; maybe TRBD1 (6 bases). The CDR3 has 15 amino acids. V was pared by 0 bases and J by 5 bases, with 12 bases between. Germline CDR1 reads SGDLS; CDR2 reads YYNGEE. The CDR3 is CASSVVGQTNNEQFF. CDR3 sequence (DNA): TGTGCCAGCAGCGTAGTGGGACAAACTAACAATGAGCAGTTCTTC.

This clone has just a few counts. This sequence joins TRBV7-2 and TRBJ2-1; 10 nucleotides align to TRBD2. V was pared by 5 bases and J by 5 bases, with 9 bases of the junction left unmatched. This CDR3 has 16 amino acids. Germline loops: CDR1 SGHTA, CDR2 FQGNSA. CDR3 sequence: CASSVSSGRSNNEQFF. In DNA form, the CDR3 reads TGTGCCAGCAGCGTTTCTAGCGGGAGATCTAACAATGAGCAGTTCTTC.

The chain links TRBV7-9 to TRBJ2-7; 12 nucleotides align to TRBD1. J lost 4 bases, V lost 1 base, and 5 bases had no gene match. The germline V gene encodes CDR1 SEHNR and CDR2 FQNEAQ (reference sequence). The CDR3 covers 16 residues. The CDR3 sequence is CASSLGGTGGGYEQYF. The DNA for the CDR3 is TGTGCCAGCAGCTTAGGTGGGACAGGGGGCGGTTACGAGCAGTACTTC.

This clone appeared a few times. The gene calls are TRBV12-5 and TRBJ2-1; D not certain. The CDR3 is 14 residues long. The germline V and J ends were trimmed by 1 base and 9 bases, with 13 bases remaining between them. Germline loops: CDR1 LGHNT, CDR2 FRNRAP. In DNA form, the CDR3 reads TGTGCTAGTGGTTTGGCCTCCCTAGTTAGTGAGCAGTTCTTC. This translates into CASGLASLVSEQFF.

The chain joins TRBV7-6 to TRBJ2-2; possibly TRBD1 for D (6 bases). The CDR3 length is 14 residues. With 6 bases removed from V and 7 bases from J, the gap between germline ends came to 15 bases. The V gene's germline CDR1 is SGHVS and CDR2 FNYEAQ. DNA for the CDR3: TGTGCCAGCAGTTTACAGGGTCAGAGCGGGGAGCTGTTTTTT. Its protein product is CASSLQGQSGELFF.

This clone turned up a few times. The DNA for the CDR3 is TGTGCCAGCAGCTCGGGACAGGGGGCAGTTCAGCCCCAGCATTTT. The encoded protein is CASSSGQGAVQPQHF. V usage is TRBV5-5 and J usage is TRBJ1-5; 12 bases are a match to TRBD1. V shed 3 bases, J shed 6 bases, and the junction held 4 bases outside the gene matches. The germline V gene has CDR1 SGHKS and CDR2 YYEKEE (reference sequence). This CDR3 has 15 amino acids.

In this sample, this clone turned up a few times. CDR3: CASSALGGLSTDTQYF. The CDR3 coding sequence is TGTGCCAGCAGTGCGCTCGGGGGGCTAAGCACAGATACGCAGTATTTT. The genes are TRBV11-2 and TRBJ2-3, with a possible D match to TRBD2 (7 bases). Trimming left V 6 bases short and J 0 bases short, with 16 bases between. Germline CDR1 SGHAT, CDR2 FQNNGV. This CDR3 has 16 amino acids.

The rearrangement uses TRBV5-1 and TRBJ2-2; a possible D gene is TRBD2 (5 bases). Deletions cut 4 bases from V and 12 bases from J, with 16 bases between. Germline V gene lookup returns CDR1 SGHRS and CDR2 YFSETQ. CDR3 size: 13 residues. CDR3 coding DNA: TGCGCCAGCAGCGCCTCGACGGACTTGAAGCTGTTTTTT. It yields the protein CASSASTDLKLFF.

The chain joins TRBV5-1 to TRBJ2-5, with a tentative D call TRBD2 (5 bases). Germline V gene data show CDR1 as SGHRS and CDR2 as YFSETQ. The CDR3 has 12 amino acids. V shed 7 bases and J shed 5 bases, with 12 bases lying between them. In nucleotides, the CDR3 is TGCGCCAGCGGGCAGACTACGGAGACCCAGTACTTC. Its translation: CASGQTTETQYF.

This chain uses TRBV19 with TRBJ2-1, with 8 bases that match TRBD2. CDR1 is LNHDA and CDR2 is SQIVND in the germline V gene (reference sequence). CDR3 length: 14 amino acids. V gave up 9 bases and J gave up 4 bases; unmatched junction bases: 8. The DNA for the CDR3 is TGTGCCAGCACGGGGGGGACATCGTACAATGAGCAGTTCTTC. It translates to CASTGGTSYNEQFF. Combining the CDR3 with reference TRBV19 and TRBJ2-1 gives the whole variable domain DGGITQSPKYLFRKEGQNVTLSCEQNLNHDAMYWYRQDPGQGLRLIYYSQIVNDFQKGDIAEGYSVSREKKESFPLTVTSAQKNPTAFYLCASTGGTSYNEQFFGPGTRLTVL.

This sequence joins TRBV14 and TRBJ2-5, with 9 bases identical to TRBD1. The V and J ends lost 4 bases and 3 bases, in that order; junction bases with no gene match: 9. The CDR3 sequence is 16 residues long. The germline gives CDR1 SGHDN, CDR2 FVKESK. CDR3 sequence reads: CASSPGQGLGEETQYF. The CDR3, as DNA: TGTGCCAGCAGCCCCGGACAGGGGTTAGGCGAAGAGACCCAGTACTTC.

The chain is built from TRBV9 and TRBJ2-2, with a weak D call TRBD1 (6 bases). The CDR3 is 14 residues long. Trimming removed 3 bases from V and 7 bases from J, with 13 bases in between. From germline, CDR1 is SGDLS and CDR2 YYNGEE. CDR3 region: CASSAQGDSGELFF. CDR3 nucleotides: TGTGCCAGCAGCGCACAGGGAGACAGCGGGGAGCTGTTTTTT.

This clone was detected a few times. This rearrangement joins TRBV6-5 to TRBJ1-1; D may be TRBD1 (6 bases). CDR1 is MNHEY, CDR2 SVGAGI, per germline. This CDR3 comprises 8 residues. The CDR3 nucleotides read TGTGGGACAGTTGAAGCTTTCTTT. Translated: CGTVEAFF.

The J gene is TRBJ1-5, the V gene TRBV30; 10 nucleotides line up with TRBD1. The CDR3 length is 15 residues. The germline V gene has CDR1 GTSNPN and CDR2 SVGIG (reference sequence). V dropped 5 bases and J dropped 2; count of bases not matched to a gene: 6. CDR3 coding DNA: TGTGCCTGGTCCCGGACAGGGGGTGGCAATCAGCCCCAGCATTTT. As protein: CAWSRTGGGNQPQHF.

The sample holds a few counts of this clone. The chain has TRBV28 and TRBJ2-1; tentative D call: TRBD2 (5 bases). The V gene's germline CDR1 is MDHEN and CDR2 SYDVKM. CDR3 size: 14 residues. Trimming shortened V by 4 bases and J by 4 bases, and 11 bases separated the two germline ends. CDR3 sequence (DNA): TGTGCCAGCAGTTCGGTTAGCGCGTACAATGAGCAGTTCTTC. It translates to CASSSVSAYNEQFF.

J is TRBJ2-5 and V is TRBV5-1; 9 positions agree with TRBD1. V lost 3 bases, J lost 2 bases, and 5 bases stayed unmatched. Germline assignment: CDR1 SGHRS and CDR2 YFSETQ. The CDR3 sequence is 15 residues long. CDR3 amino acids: CASSSTGGQQETQYF. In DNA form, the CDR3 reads TGCGCCAGCAGCTCCACAGGGGGCCAACAAGAGACCCAGTACTTC.

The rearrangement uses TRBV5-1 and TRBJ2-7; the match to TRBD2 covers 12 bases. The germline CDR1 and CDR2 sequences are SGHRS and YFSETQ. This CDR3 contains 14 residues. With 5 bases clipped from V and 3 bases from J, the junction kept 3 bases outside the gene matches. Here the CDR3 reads CASRAGLAGYEQYF. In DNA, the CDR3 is TGCGCCAGCAGGGCGGGACTAGCGGGCTACGAGCAGTACTTC.

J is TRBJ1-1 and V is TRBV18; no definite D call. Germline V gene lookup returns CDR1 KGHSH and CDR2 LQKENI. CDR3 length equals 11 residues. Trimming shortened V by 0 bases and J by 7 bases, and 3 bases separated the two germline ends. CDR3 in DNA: TGTGCCAGCTCACCACCCGGTGAAGCTTTCTTT. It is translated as CASSPPGEAFF.

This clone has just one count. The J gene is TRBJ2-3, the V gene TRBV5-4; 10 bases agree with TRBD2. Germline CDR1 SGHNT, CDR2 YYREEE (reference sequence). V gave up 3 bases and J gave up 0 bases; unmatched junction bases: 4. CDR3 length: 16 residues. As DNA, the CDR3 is TGTGCCAGCAGCTCCAGCGGGAGGGCCAGCACAGATACGCAGTATTTT. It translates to CASSSSGRASTDTQYF.